What follows is one TCR beta chain and its context. In germline, CDR1 is MNHNS, CDR2 SASEGT. This CDR3 is 16 amino acids long. The germline V and J ends were trimmed by 6 bases and 1 base, with 15 bases remaining between them. The data originate from a study of T cells in Graves' hyperthyroidism and ophthalmopathy. RNA transcripts served as the template for amplifying TCR beta CDR3 regions. TCR CDR3 underwent first-round RT-PCR with the HTBI primer set. TCRdb re-derived calls from the multiplex PCR reads in MiXCR, one entry per CDR3 protein. This sample carries roughly 380,000 distinct CDR3 sequences, approximately 12% of them seen once, and the ten largest clones take about a fifth.

The rearrangement uses TRBV6-1 and TRBJ2-2; D might be TRBD1 (5 bases). The TCR sequence derives from a man aged 30 to 39 with Graves' hyperthyroidism that later progressed to Graves' ophthalmopathy. The specimen sequenced was blood. In DNA form, the CDR3 reads TGTGCCAGCAGGCCGAGTACCCAGGGGAACACCGGGGAGCTGTTTTTT. Translated: CASRPSTQGNTGELFF.